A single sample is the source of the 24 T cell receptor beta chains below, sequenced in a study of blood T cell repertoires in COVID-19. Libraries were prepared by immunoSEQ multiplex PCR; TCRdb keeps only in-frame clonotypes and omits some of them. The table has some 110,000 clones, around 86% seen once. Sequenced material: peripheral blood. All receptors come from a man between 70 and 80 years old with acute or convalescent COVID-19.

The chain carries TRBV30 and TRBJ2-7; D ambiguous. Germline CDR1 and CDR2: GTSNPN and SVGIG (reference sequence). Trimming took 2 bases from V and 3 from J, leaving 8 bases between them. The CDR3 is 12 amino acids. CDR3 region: CAWSSNIYEQYF. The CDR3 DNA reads TGTGCCTGGAGTAGTAACATCTACGAGCAGTACTTC.

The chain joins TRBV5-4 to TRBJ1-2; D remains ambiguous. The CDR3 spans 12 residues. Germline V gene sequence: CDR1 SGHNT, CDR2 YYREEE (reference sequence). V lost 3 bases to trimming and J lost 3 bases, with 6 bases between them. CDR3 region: CASSSDYYGYTF. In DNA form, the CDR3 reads TGTGCCAGCAGCTCGGACTACTATGGCTACACCTTC.

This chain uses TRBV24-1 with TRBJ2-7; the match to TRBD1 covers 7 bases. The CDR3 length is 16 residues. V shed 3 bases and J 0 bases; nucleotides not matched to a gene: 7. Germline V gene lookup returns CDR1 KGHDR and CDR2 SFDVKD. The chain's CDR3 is CATSDPRQGSSYEQYF. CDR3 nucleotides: TGTGCCACCAGTGATCCCCGACAGGGAAGCTCCTACGAGCAGTACTTC.

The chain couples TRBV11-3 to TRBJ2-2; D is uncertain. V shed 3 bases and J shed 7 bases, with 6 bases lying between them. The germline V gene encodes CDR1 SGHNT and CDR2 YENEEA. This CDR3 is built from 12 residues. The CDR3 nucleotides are TGTGCCAGCAGCTTTCTCAGCGGGGAGCTGTTTTTT. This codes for CASSFLSGELFF.

The CDR3 DNA reads as TGTGCCAGCAGTTATATGGGACAGGGGGGGTCTGAAGCTTTCTTT. This codes for CASSYMGQGGSEAFF. J is TRBJ1-1 and V is TRBV6-5; 11 bases match TRBD1. This CDR3 contains 15 residues. V dropped 3 bases and J dropped 6; count of bases not matched to a gene: 6. Germline CDR1 is MNHEY and CDR2 is SVGAGI.

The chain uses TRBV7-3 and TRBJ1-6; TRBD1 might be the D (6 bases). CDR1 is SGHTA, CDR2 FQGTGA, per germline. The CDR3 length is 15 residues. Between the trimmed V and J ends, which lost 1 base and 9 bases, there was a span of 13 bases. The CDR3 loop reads CASSLNVGASSPLHF. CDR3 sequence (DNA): TGTGCCAGCAGCTTAAATGTGGGGGCCAGTTCACCCCTCCACTTT.

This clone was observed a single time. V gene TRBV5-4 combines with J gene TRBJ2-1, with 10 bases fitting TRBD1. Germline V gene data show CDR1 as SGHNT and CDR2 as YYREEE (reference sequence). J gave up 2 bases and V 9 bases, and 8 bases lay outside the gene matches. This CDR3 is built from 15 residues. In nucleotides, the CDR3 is TGTGCCACGGGGACAGGGGCCCCCACCTACAATGAGCAGTTCTTC. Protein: CATGTGAPTYNEQFF.

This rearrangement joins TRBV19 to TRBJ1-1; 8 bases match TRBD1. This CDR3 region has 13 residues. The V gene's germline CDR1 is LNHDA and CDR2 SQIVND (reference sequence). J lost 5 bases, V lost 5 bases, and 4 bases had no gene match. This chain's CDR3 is CASSAQGATEAFF. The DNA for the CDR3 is TGTGCCAGTAGTGCCCAGGGGGCTACTGAAGCTTTCTTT.

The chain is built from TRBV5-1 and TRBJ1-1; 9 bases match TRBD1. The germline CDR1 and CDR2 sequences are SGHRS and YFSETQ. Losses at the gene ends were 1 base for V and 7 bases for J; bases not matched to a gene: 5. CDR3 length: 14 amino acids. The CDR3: CASSLLGQGNEAFF. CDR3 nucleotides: TGCGCCAGCAGCTTGTTGGGACAGGGAAATGAAGCTTTCTTT.

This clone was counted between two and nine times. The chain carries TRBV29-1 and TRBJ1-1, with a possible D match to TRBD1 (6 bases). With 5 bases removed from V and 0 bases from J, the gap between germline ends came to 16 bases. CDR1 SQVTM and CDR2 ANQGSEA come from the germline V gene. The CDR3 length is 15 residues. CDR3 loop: CSVTRGTTMNTEAFF. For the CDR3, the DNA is TGCAGCGTTACGAGAGGGACAACGATGAACACTGAAGCTTTCTTT.

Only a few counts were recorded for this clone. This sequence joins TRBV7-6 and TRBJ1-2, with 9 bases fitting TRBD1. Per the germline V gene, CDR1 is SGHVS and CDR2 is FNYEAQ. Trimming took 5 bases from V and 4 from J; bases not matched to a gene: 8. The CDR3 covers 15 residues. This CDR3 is CASSLTGGSPYGYTF. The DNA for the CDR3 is TGTGCCAGCAGCCTCACAGGGGGCTCTCCCTATGGCTACACCTTC.

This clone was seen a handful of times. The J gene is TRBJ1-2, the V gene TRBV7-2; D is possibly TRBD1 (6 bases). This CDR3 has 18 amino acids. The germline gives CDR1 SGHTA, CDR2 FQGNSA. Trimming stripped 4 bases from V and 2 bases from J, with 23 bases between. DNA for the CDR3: TGTGCCAGCAGCTCTAGACCCCTACAGGGTCTTAGGAACTATGGCTACACCTTC. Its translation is CASSSRPLQGLRNYGYTF. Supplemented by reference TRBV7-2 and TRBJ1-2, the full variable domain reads GAGVSQSPSNKVTEKGKDVELRCDPISGHTALYWYRQSLGQGLEFLIYFQGNSAPDKSGLPSDRFSAERTGGSVSTLTIQRTQQEDSAVYLCASSSRPLQGLRNYGYTFGSGTRLTVV.

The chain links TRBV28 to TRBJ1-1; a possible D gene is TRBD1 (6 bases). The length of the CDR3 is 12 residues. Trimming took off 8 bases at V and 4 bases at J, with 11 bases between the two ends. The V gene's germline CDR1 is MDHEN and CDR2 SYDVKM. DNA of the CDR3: TGTGCCAGCCATATACAGGGCACTGAAGCTTTCTTT. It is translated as CASHIQGTEAFF.

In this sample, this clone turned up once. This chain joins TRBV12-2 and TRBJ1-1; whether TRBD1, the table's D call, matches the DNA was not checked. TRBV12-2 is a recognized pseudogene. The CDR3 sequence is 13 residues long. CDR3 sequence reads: CASRLAPQACAFF. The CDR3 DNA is TGTGCAAGTCGCTTAGCGCCTCAGGCCTGTGCTTTCTTT.

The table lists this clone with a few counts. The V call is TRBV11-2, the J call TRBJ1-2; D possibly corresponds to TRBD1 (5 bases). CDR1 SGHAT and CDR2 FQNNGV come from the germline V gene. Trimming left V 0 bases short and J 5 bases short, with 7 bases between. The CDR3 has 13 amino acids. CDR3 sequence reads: CASSLDQGYGYTF. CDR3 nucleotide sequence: TGTGCCAGCAGCTTAGACCAGGGATATGGCTACACCTTC.

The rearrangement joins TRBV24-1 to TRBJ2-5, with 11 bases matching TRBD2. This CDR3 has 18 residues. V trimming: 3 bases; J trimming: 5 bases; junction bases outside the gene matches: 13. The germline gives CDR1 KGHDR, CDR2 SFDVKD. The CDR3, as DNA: TGTGCCACCAGTGATCCGACCTTAGCGGGAGGGCCTGGGGAGACCCAGTACTTC. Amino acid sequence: CATSDPTLAGGPGETQYF.

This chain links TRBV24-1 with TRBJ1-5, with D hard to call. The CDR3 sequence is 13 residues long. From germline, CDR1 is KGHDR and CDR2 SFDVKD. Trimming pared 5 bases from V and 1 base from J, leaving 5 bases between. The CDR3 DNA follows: TGTGCCACCAGTGGGCAGAGCAATCAGCCCCAGCATTTT. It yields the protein CATSGQSNQPQHF.

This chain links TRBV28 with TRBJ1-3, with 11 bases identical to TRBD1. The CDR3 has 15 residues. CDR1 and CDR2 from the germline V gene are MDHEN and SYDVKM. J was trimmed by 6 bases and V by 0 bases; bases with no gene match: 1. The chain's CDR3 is CASSLWGQGENTIYF. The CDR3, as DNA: TGTGCCAGCAGTTTATGGGGACAGGGGGAAAACACCATATATTTT.

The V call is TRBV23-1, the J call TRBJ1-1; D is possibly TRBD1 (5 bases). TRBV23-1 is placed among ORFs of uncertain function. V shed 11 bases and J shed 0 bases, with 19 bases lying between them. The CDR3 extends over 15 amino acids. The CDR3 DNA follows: TGCGCCGGAGGGGTCAGGGCTACTTTGAACACTGAAGCTTTCTTT. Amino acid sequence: CAGGVRATLNTEAFF.

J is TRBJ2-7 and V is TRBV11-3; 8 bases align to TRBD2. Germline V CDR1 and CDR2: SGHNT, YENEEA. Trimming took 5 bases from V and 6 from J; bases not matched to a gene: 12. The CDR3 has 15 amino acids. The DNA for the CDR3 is TGTGCCAGCAGCCCGGGCCCGGGGGGGGGTTGCGAGCAGTACTTC. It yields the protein CASSPGPGGGCEQYF.

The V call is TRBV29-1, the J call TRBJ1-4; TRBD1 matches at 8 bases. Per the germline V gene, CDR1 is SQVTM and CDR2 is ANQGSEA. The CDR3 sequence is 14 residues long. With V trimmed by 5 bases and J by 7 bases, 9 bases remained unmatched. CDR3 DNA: TGCAGCGTTCGGCAGGGGGCGTTTGGTGAAAAACTGTTTTTT. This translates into CSVRQGAFGEKLFF.

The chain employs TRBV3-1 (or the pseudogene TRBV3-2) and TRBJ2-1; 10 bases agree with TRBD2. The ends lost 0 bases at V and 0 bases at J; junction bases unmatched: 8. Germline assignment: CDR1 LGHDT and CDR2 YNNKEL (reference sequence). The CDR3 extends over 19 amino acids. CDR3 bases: TGTGCCAGCAGCCAAGAAGCTAGCGGGGGCCCTAGCTCCTACAATGAGCAGTTCTTC. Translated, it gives CASSQEASGGPSSYNEQFF.

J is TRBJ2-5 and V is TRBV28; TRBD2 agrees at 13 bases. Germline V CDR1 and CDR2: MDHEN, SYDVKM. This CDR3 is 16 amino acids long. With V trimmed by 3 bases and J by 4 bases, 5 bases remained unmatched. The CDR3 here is CASSLAGLAGVETQYF. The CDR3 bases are TGTGCCAGCAGTTTGGCCGGACTAGCGGGAGTAGAGACCCAGTACTTC.

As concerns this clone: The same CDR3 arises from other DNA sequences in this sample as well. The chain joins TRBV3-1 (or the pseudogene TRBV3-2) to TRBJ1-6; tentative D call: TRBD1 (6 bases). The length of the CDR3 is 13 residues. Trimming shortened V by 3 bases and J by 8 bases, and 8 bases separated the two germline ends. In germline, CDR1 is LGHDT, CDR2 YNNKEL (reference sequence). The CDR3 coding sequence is TGTGCCAGCAGCCATAACAGGGATTCACCCCTCCACTTT. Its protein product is CASSHNRDSPLHF.